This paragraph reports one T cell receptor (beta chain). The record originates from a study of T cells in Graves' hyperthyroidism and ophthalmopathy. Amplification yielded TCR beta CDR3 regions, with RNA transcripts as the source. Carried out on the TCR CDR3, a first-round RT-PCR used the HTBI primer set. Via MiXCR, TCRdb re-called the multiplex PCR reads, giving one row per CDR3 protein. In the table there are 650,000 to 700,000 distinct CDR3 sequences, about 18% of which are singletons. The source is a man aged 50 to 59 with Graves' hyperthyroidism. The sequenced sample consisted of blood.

CDR3 protein: CASSLIGVNQPQHF. The CDR3 DNA reads as TGTGCCAGCAGTTTAATAGGGGTTAATCAGCCCCAGCATTTT. The gene calls are TRBV27 and TRBJ1-5, with D possibly TRBD1 on 5 matching bases. V was shortened by 2 bases and J by 4 bases, with 9 bases between the two germline ends. From germline, CDR1 is MNHEY and CDR2 SMNVEV (reference sequence). The CDR3 loop spans 14 amino acids.